This TCR beta chain was identified in a study of T cells in Graves' hyperthyroidism and ophthalmopathy. Findings and limits, study-wide: In the blood, most expanded thyroid clonotypes above 0.001 appeared as well.

TCR beta CDR3 sequences were amplified from RNA transcripts. The primer set for the first-round RT-PCR of the TCR CDR3 was HTBI. TCRdb processed the multiplex PCR reads anew with MiXCR; each CDR3 protein has one entry. The sample lists fewer than 350,000 distinct CDR3 sequences; approximately 18% were seen once. The CDR3 extends over 14 amino acids. Germline values: CDR1 MNHEY, CDR2 SVGEGT. The V end lost 4 bases, the J end lost 4 bases, and 14 bases lay between the germline ends. This clonotype is a singleton in its sample. Its target is unknown. The sequence was collected from a woman aged 40 to 49 with Graves' ophthalmopathy. The sample consisted of blood. The chain couples TRBV6-2 or TRBV6-3 to TRBJ2-7, with D maybe TRBD2 (6 bases). CDR3 amino acids: CASSFGGPGYEQYF. The CDR3 DNA follows: TGTGCCAGCAGTTTCGGAGGGCCGGGTTACGAGCAGTACTTC.